These 20 T cell receptor beta chains were all obtained from the same sample, sequenced in a study of blood T cell repertoires in COVID-19. Data came from immunoSEQ multiplex PCR; TCRdb stores just in-frame clones and leaves some out. In the table there are 300,000 to 350,000 clones, roughly 89% of which are singletons. Material for sequencing was peripheral blood. These receptors all stem from an older woman with COVID-19, enrolled during active disease.

This clone was recorded a few times. The rearrangement links TRBV18 to TRBJ1-2; D is unresolved. Trimming left V 3 bases short and J 8 bases short, with 22 bases between. In germline, CDR1 is KGHSH, CDR2 LQKENI. The CDR3 covers 16 residues. Written as DNA, the CDR3 is TGTGCCAGCTCACCCATACCCTCGGGAATTAAAGGGGGCTACACCTTC. It specifies CASSPIPSGIKGGYTF.

The chain combines TRBV7-2 with TRBJ1-5; the match to TRBD1 covers 9 bases. J gave up 1 base and V 5 bases, and 6 bases lay outside the gene matches. CDR3 length: 16 amino acids. Germline assignment: CDR1 SGHTA and CDR2 FQGNSA. The CDR3 here is CASSTSGQGSNQPQHF. CDR3 bases: TGTGCCAGCAGCACCTCCGGACAGGGGAGCAATCAGCCCCAGCATTTT.

In regard to this clone: Other DNA sequences in the same sample also yield this CDR3. The rearrangement uses TRBV2 and TRBJ1-2; no firm D call. The V gene's germline CDR1 is SNHLY and CDR2 FYNNEI. The CDR3 is made up of 11 amino acids. The V and J ends lost 6 bases and 5 bases respectively, with 7 bases between them. DNA of the CDR3: TGTGCCAGCAGACGAGATTATGGCTACACCTTC. Its translation is CASRRDYGYTF.

The chain couples TRBV7-8 to TRBJ1-3; D is possibly TRBD1 (6 bases). The CDR3 is 15 residues long. Trimming cost V 3 bases and J 4 bases, with 13 bases left between them. CDR1 and CDR2 from the germline V gene are SGHVS and FQNEAQ. The CDR3 bases are TGTGCCAGCAGCTTCGCACAGGGCTCAGGAAACACCATATATTTT. Its translation: CASSFAQGSGNTIYF.

The J gene is TRBJ2-3, the V gene TRBV4-2, with 16 bases aligning to TRBD2. V lost 4 bases to trimming and J lost 0 bases; unmatched junction nucleotides: 7. Germline V lookup: CDR1 LGHNA, CDR2 YNFKEQ. This CDR3 is 19 amino acids long. The CDR3: CASSPGLAGGPISTDTQYF. The CDR3 coding sequence is TGTGCCAGCAGCCCGGGACTAGCGGGGGGGCCAATCAGCACAGATACGCAGTATTTT.

CDR3 protein: CATSDSYSKYNEQFF. The CDR3 nucleotides are TGTGCCACCAGTGATAGTTACAGTAAATACAATGAGCAGTTCTTC. The chain employs TRBV24-1 and TRBJ2-1; no clear D. Trimming left V 3 bases short and J 4 bases short, with 12 bases between. In germline, CDR1 is KGHDR, CDR2 SFDVKD. The CDR3 sequence is 15 residues long.

This CDR3 is CASTVNTGELFF. The CDR3 DNA reads TGTGCCAGCACGGTAAACACCGGGGAGCTGTTTTTT. The chain has TRBV7-2 and TRBJ2-2, with D unresolved. The CDR3 is 12 residues long. Germline values: CDR1 SGHTA, CDR2 FQGNSA. Trimming shortened V by 7 bases and J by 2 bases, and 5 bases separated the two germline ends.

This clone was detected only once. The V gene is TRBV7-2, the J gene TRBJ1-1; D not certain. This CDR3 comprises 15 residues. Trimming removed 5 bases at V and 2 bases at J, with 15 bases between. Germline values: CDR1 SGHTA, CDR2 FQGNSA. CDR3 sequence: CASSRGPGGNTEAFF. CDR3 nucleotide sequence: TGTGCCAGCAGCCGCGGACCCGGAGGTAACACTGAAGCTTTCTTT. The whole variable domain, filled in from reference TRBV7-2 and TRBJ1-1, reads GAGVSQSPSNKVTEKGKDVELRCDPISGHTALYWYRQSLGQGLEFLIYFQGNSAPDKSGLPSDRFSAERTGGSVSTLTIQRTQQEDSAVYLCASSRGPGGNTEAFFGQGTRLTVV.

This rearrangement joins TRBV18 to TRBJ1-5; D gene unclear. The CDR3 is 15 amino acids. The V end lost 4 bases, the J end lost 1 base, and 11 bases lay between the germline ends. The V gene's germline CDR1 is KGHSH and CDR2 LQKENI. The CDR3 nucleotides are TGTGCCAGCTCACGAGGGCCGGGAAGCAATCAGCCCCAGCATTTT. Amino acids: CASSRGPGSNQPQHF.

The chain is built from TRBV5-1 and TRBJ2-1, with 7 bases that match TRBD2. From germline, CDR1 is SGHRS and CDR2 YFSETQ. The CDR3 consists of 16 residues. V shed 4 bases, J shed 7 bases, and the junction held 14 bases outside the gene matches. CDR3 residues: CASSPLVGEGGNEQFF. CDR3 in DNA: TGCGCCAGCAGCCCTCTGGTTGGGGAGGGCGGGAATGAGCAGTTCTTC. Complete variable domain (other parts from reference TRBV5-1 and TRBJ2-1): KAGVTQTPRYLIKTRGQQVTLSCSPISGHRSVSWYQQTPGQGLQFLFEYFSETQRNKGNFPGRFSGRQFSNSRSEMNVSTLELGDSALYLCASSPLVGEGGNEQFFGPGTRLTVL.

The chain carries TRBV5-5 and TRBJ1-5; D may be TRBD1 (5 bases). The germline CDR1 and CDR2 sequences are SGHKS and YYEKEE (reference sequence). V lost 0 bases, J lost 0 bases, and 7 bases lay in between. The CDR3 sequence is 15 residues long. For the CDR3, the DNA is TGTGCCAGCAGCTTGGAGGGGCATAGCAATCAGCCCCAGCATTTT. This sequence encodes CASSLEGHSNQPQHF.

Only one count was recorded for this clone. The J gene is TRBJ1-4, the V gene TRBV30; the D gene is possibly TRBD1 (6 bases). CDR3 length equals 13 residues. Germline lookup yields CDR1 GTSNPN and CDR2 SVGIG (reference sequence). The V gene lost 5 bases and the J gene lost 0 bases, with 7 bases spanning the gap. The CDR3 sequence: CAWGQTTNEKLFF. DNA of the CDR3: TGTGCCTGGGGACAGACAACTAATGAAAAACTGTTTTTT.

A few counts support this clone. The chain joins TRBV12-3 or TRBV12-4 to TRBJ1-1; weak D call: TRBD1 (5 bases). V lost 3 bases and J lost 5, with 10 bases in between. The CDR3 consists of 13 residues. In DNA form, the CDR3 reads TGTGCCAGCAGTTTCAGGGTGGGGACTGAAGCTTTCTTT. Amino acids: CASSFRVGTEAFF.

The chain is built from TRBV28 and TRBJ1-5; D unresolved. CDR1 MDHEN and CDR2 SYDVKM come from the germline V gene. V lost 3 bases and J lost 2, with 11 bases in between. This CDR3 contains 15 residues. The CDR3 bases are TGTGCCAGCAGTTTGTCCGACGGGGGCAATCAGCCCCAGCATTTT. Protein: CASSLSDGGNQPQHF. Full variable domain (outside the CDR3, taken from reference TRBV28 and TRBJ1-5): DVKVTQSSRYLVKRTGEKVFLECVQDMDHENMFWYRQDPGLGLRLIYFSYDVKMKEKGDIPEGYSVSREKKERFSLILESASTNQTSMYLCASSLSDGGNQPQHFGDGTRLSIL.

Concerning this clone: Other DNA sequences in the sample encode the same CDR3. The rearrangement links TRBV28 to TRBJ2-2; no clear D. The V gene's germline CDR1 is MDHEN and CDR2 SYDVKM. Trimming shortened V by 3 bases and J by 5 bases, and 10 bases separated the two germline ends. The CDR3 is made up of 14 amino acids. CDR3 coding DNA: TGTGCCAGCAGTTTGTCTAGGCGTACCGGGGAGCTGTTTTTT. It is translated as CASSLSRRTGELFF.

This chain connects TRBV5-1 to TRBJ1-1, with D unresolved. Germline V gives CDR1 SGHRS, CDR2 YFSETQ. The CDR3 consists of 14 residues. Trimming took 3 bases from V and 3 from J, leaving 12 bases between them. The CDR3 loop is CASSSPLSHTEAFF. In DNA form, the CDR3 reads TGCGCCAGCAGCTCCCCACTTTCCCACACTGAAGCTTTCTTT.

This clone was found once. The chain is built from TRBV27 and TRBJ2-1; the D gene is possibly TRBD2 (6 bases). V was trimmed by 5 bases and J by 0 bases, leaving 14 bases between them. CDR1 and CDR2 from the germline V gene are MNHEY and SMNVEV (reference sequence). The CDR3 has 16 amino acids. CDR3 sequence reads: CASSLSPSVSYNEQFF. The CDR3 DNA reads TGTGCCAGCAGTCTGAGCCCTAGCGTCTCCTACAATGAGCAGTTCTTC.

This clone showed up just once. The chain carries TRBV18 and TRBJ1-1; weak D call: TRBD1 (5 bases). The CDR3 covers 14 residues. V gave up 4 bases and J gave up 0 bases, with 9 bases separating them. Germline V gives CDR1 KGHSH, CDR2 LQKENI. CDR3 nucleotide sequence: TGTGCCAGCTCACTGACAGCGTTGAACACTGAAGCTTTCTTT. The encoded protein is CASSLTALNTEAFF. The complete variable domain, with remaining parts taken from reference TRBV18 and TRBJ1-1, reads NAGVMQNPRHLVRRRGQEARLRCSPMKGHSHVYWYRQLPEEGLKFMVYLQKENIIDESGMPKERFSAEFPKEGPSILRIQQVVRGDSAAYFCASSLTALNTEAFFGQGTRLTVV.

This rearrangement joins TRBV9 to TRBJ2-7, with 8 bases fitting TRBD1. With 5 bases clipped from V and 4 bases from J, the junction kept 5 bases outside the gene matches. The V gene's germline CDR1 is SGDLS and CDR2 YYNGEE. The CDR3 covers 13 residues. CDR3 coding DNA: TGTGCCAGCAGACTTGACAGGGGATACGAGCAGTACTTC. Translated, it gives CASRLDRGYEQYF.

The chain carries TRBV5-6 and TRBJ1-6; D gene ambiguous. The germline V gene has CDR1 SGHDT and CDR2 YYEEEE. CDR3 size: 13 residues. The V gene lost 6 bases and the J gene lost 7 bases, with 11 bases spanning the gap. The CDR3 sequence: CASTTTPNSPLHF. CDR3 nucleotides: TGTGCCAGCACCACGACTCCAAATTCACCCCTCCACTTT.